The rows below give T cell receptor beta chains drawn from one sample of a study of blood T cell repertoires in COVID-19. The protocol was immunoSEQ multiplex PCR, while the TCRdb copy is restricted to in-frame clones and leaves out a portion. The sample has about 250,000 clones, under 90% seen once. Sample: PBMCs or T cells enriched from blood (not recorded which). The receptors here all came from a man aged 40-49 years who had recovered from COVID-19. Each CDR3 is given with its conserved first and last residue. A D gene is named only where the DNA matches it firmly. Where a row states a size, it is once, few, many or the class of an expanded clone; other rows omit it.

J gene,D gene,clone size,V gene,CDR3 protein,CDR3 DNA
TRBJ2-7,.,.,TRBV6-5,CASSYSVGNSGEQYF,TGTGCCAGCAGTTACTCCGTGGGGAATAGCGGCGAGCAGTACTTC
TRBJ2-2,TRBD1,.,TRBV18,CASSPGQGAVTGELFF,TGTGCCAGCTCACCGGGACAGGGAGCGGTCACCGGGGAGCTGTTTTTT
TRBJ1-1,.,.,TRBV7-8,CASSPRGRLTEAFF,TGTGCCAGCAGCCCCAGGGGTAGACTCACTGAAGCTTTCTTT
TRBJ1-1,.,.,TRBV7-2,CASSPSGRGNTEAFF,TGTGCCAGCAGCCCCAGTGGGAGGGGGAACACTGAAGCTTTCTTT
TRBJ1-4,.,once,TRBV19,CASSFRGGNEKLFF,TGTGCCAGTAGTTTTCGAGGGGGTAATGAAAAACTGTTTTTT
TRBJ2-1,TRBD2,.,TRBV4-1,CASSPGTSGERNSIYYEQFF,TGCGCCAGCAGCCCCGGGACTAGCGGGGAACGAAACTCAATCTACTATGAGCAGTTCTTC
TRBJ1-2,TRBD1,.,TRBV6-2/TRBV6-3,CASSPPWTGVNYGYTF,TGTGCCAGCAGCCCCCCTTGGACAGGGGTTAACTATGGCTACACCTTC
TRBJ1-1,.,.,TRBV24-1,CATSFRNPIKDRYTEAFF,TGTGCCACCAGTTTCCGGAATCCCATAAAAGACAGATACACTGAAGCTTTCTTT
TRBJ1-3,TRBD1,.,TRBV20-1,CSASELAGQGFARNTIYF,TGTAGTGCTAGTGAACTCGCGGGACAGGGGTTTGCAAGAAACACCATATATTTT
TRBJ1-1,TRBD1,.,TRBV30,CAWSVIGGDFF,TGTGCCTGGAGTGTAATAGGGGGCGATTTCTTT
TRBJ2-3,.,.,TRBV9,CASSTTPGGTDTQYF,TGTGCCAGCAGCACCACTCCGGGGGGCACAGATACGCAGTATTTT
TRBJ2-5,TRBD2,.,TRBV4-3,CASSLLPPGLGGETQYF,TGCGCCAGCAGCCTCCTCCCCCCGGGACTAGGAGGAGAGACCCAGTACTTC
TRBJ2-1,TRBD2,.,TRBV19,CASSVSGVAGGYNEQFF,TGTGCCAGTAGTGTCTCGGGTGTAGCGGGAGGCTACAATGAGCAGTTCTTC
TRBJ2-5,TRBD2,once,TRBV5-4,CATLTRAGEETQYF,TGTGCCACCCTCACCCGGGCGGGAGAAGAGACCCAGTACTTC